One and the same sample provided the 15 T cell receptor beta chains below, sequenced in a study of blood T cell repertoires in COVID-19. The data were produced by immunoSEQ multiplex PCR, yet TCRdb's version contains in-frame clones alone and is incomplete. The top ten hold just under 2% of the sample, which has roughly 280,000 clones, approximately 86% seen once. What was sequenced was peripheral blood. The source of these receptors is a man in his thirties or forties with active or convalescent COVID-19.

The chain links TRBV28 to TRBJ1-5; D perhaps matches TRBD1 (6 bases). Deletions cut 2 bases from V and 4 bases from J, with 9 bases between. The CDR3 consists of 14 residues. From germline, CDR1 is MDHEN and CDR2 SYDVKM. The CDR3 protein is CASSLRTANQPQHF. In DNA form, the CDR3 reads TGTGCCAGCAGTTTAAGGACAGCGAATCAGCCCCAGCATTTT.

This clone came up a few times. CDR3 amino acids: CASSWGRRTGELFF. In DNA, the CDR3 is TGTGCCAGCAGTTGGGGGCGTCGGACCGGGGAGCTGTTTTTT. This chain connects TRBV6-5 to TRBJ2-2; TRBD1 is a possible D gene (6 bases). The CDR3 is made up of 14 amino acids. CDR1 and CDR2 from the germline V gene are MNHEY and SVGAGI. V lost 4 bases and J 5 bases, leaving 11 bases between the germline ends.

The genes are TRBV18 and TRBJ1-1; 10 bases map to TRBD1. V shed 3 bases and J 1 base; nucleotides not matched to a gene: 5. The CDR3 runs to 16 residues. The germline CDR1 and CDR2 sequences are KGHSH and LQKENI. CDR3 amino acids: CASSPGQGGQNTEAFF. The CDR3 DNA sequence: TGTGCCAGCTCACCTGGACAGGGGGGACAGAACACTGAAGCTTTCTTT.

The chain joins TRBV4-1 to TRBJ1-3; 8 nucleotides match TRBD1. V dropped 1 base and J dropped 7; count of bases not matched to a gene: 9. CDR3 length equals 16 residues. Germline V gene sequence: CDR1 MGHRA, CDR2 YSYEKL. For the CDR3, the DNA is TGCGCCAGCAGCCAAGTTTATCGGACAGGGCGGAACACCATATATTTT. Amino acid sequence: CASSQVYRTGRNTIYF.

V gene TRBV27 combines with J gene TRBJ2-7; 8 nucleotides agree with TRBD1. The CDR3 sequence is 14 residues long. Looked up from germline, CDR1 is MNHEY and CDR2 is SMNVEV (reference sequence). Trimming took 5 bases from V and 4 from J; bases not matched to a gene: 7. CDR3 protein: CASSRTGSAYEQYF. The CDR3 nucleotides are TGTGCCAGCAGTAGGACAGGGTCGGCGTACGAGCAGTACTTC.

J is TRBJ2-7 and V is TRBV3-1 (or the pseudogene TRBV3-2), with 10 bases matching TRBD2. The CDR3 sequence is 20 residues long. Per the germline V gene, CDR1 is LGHDT and CDR2 is YNNKEL (reference sequence). The J segment lost 3 bases and the V segment lost 0 bases, leaving 17 bases of the junction unmatched. Written as DNA, the CDR3 is TGTGCCAGCAGCCAAGATTTCACCTCGTGGGCGGGACTAGCGTTCTACGAGCAGTACTTC. Protein: CASSQDFTSWAGLAFYEQYF.

This rearrangement joins TRBV2 to TRBJ2-1, with 9 bases that match TRBD2. This CDR3 contains 19 residues. V gave up 3 bases and J gave up 0 bases; unmatched junction bases: 12. From germline, CDR1 is SNHLY and CDR2 FYNNEI. CDR3: CASSEEASGKLSSYNEQFF. In DNA, the CDR3 is TGTGCCAGCAGTGAGGAGGCTAGCGGGAAATTAAGCTCCTACAATGAGCAGTTCTTC.

The CDR3 DNA sequence: TGTGCCTGGGGACAGGGAACTGGAAACACCATATATTTT. Protein sequence: CAWGQGTGNTIYF. The chain carries TRBV30 and TRBJ1-3; 8 positions match TRBD1. The V and J ends lost 5 bases and 2 bases, in that order; junction bases with no gene match: 2. Germline V gene data show CDR1 as GTSNPN and CDR2 as SVGIG (reference sequence). This CDR3 contains 13 residues. Based on the CDR3 plus reference TRBV30 and TRBJ1-3, the full variable domain is SQTIHQWPATLVQPVGSPLSLECTVEGTSNPNLYWYRQAAGRGLQLLFYSVGIGQISSEVPQNLSASRPQDRQFILSSKKLLLSDSGFYLCAWGQGTGNTIYFGEGSWLTVV.

This clone was seen only a few times. The chain couples TRBV6-5 to TRBJ1-2; D is perhaps TRBD1 (5 bases). The germline V gene encodes CDR1 MNHEY and CDR2 SVGAGI. V gave up 6 bases and J gave up 4 bases, with 12 bases separating them. The CDR3 covers 13 residues. Here the CDR3 reads CASRNRGGYGYTF. In DNA, the CDR3 is TGTGCCAGCAGAAACCGGGGGGGCTATGGCTACACCTTC.

This clone was counted a single time. The J gene is TRBJ1-1, the V gene TRBV27, with a tentative D call TRBD1 (5 bases). This CDR3 has 14 residues. Between the trimmed V and J ends, which lost 8 bases and 1 base, there was a span of 14 bases. Germline V CDR1 and CDR2: MNHEY, SMNVEV (reference sequence). As DNA, the CDR3 is TGTGCCAGCCGACAGTTCGGCCAGAACACTGAAGCTTTCTTT. Translated: CASRQFGQNTEAFF.

The V gene is TRBV5-5, the J gene TRBJ2-3; 7 bases fit TRBD1. After removal of 3 bases from V and 1 base from J, the junction contained 2 bases not matched to a gene. Germline V gives CDR1 SGHKS, CDR2 YYEKEE (reference sequence). CDR3 length: 14 amino acids. The CDR3: CASSWGTGTDTQYF. The CDR3 DNA follows: TGTGCCAGCAGCTGGGGGACAGGCACAGATACGCAGTATTTT.

This chain joins TRBV11-2 and TRBJ1-1; weak D call: TRBD1 (6 bases). This CDR3 has 15 amino acids. Trimming took 8 bases from V and 6 from J, leaving 22 bases between them. Looked up from germline, CDR1 is SGHAT and CDR2 is FQNNGV. DNA for the CDR3: TGTGCCAGCCGAGACTGGGGGCGCGGGTTGGCTGAAGCTTTCTTT. Its protein is CASRDWGRGLAEAFF.

This chain links TRBV11-2 with TRBJ1-1; D unresolved. The CDR3 has 13 amino acids. CDR1 SGHAT and CDR2 FQNNGV come from the germline V gene. V was trimmed by 5 bases and J by 3 bases, leaving 10 bases between them. The CDR3 reads CASSIVRDTEAFF. CDR3 bases: TGTGCCAGCAGCATCGTGCGGGACACTGAAGCTTTCTTT.

The J gene is TRBJ2-7, the V gene TRBV6-1, with D tentatively TRBD2 (7 bases). The CDR3 is 15 amino acids. CDR1 is MNHNS, CDR2 SASEGT, per germline. V lost 1 base to trimming and J lost 1 base, with 11 bases between them. CDR3 loop: CASSEVGGPSYEQYF. DNA of the CDR3: TGTGCCAGCAGTGAAGTGGGGGGGCCGTCCTACGAGCAGTACTTC.

The rearrangement links TRBV20-1 to TRBJ1-3; TRBD1 matches 8 bases. Trimming removed 6 bases from V and 0 bases from J; junction bases left unmatched: 4. The CDR3 runs 14 residues. CDR1 and CDR2 from the germline V gene are DFQATT and SNEGSKA (reference sequence). The CDR3 region is CSASTGGSGNTIYF. In DNA, the CDR3 is TGCAGTGCAAGTACAGGGGGCTCTGGAAACACCATATATTTT.